Presented here are 29 T cell receptor beta chains from one specimen sequenced in a study of cytomegalovirus exposure and HLA in healthy donors. Use of 60 Vbeta and 13 Jbeta primers characterized the PCR. Sequenced by immunoSEQ multiplex PCR; TCRdb stores in-frame clones only, minus some. The listing records over 100,000 clones. Material: PBMCs. The source is a man between 40 and 49 years old in good health and CMV-seropositive.

This sequence joins TRBV9 and TRBJ1-1, with D unresolved. V lost 4 bases to trimming and J lost 0 bases, with 13 bases between them. Germline V gives CDR1 SGDLS, CDR2 YYNGEE. The length of the CDR3 is 15 residues. The CDR3 is CASSPRERVNTEAFF. The CDR3 DNA is TGTGCCAGCAGCCCCCGAGAGCGGGTGAACACTGAAGCTTTCTTT.

The chain carries TRBV18 and TRBJ1-5; TRBD1 matches at 7 bases. The trim removed 4 bases at V and 3 bases at J, leaving 6 bases unmatched. The CDR3 length is 15 residues. The V gene's germline CDR1 is KGHSH and CDR2 LQKENI. The CDR3 nucleotides read TGTGCCAGCTCACGGGCAGGGACAGTCAATCAGCCCCAGCATTTT. Translation gives CASSRAGTVNQPQHF.

The chain combines TRBV14 with TRBJ2-2, with 9 bases fitting TRBD1. The germline gives CDR1 SGHDN, CDR2 FVKESK. This CDR3 spans 13 amino acids. V was clipped by 7 bases and J by 6 bases; unmatched bases: 3. CDR3 nucleotides: TGTGCCAGCACCCGGGACAGGGCCGGGGAGCTGTTTTTT. It translates to CASTRDRAGELFF.

V and J are TRBV4-1 and TRBJ1-5, with a possible D match to TRBD1 (6 bases). The CDR3 length is 16 residues. V shed 1 base and J shed 5 bases, with 15 bases lying between them. CDR1 is MGHRA and CDR2 is YSYEKL in the germline V gene. In DNA form, the CDR3 reads TGCGCCAGCAGCCAAGTATATGGGGACACGTATCAGCCCCAGCATTTT. It specifies CASSQVYGDTYQPQHF.

V gene TRBV28 combines with J gene TRBJ2-7, with D uncertain. Trimming cost V 2 bases and J 3 bases, with 14 bases left between them. This CDR3 has 15 amino acids. CDR1 is MDHEN, CDR2 SYDVKM, per germline. The CDR3 sequence: CASSLIDAVSYEQYF. DNA for the CDR3: TGTGCCAGCAGTTTAATTGATGCGGTAAGCTACGAGCAGTACTTC. Based on the CDR3 plus reference TRBV28 and TRBJ2-7, the full variable domain is DVKVTQSSRYLVKRTGEKVFLECVQDMDHENMFWYRQDPGLGLRLIYFSYDVKMKEKGDIPEGYSVSREKKERFSLILESASTNQTSMYLCASSLIDAVSYEQYFGPGTRLTVT.

The V call is TRBV2, the J call TRBJ2-7; TRBD2 matches 11 bases. With 3 bases clipped from V and 2 bases from J, the junction kept 9 bases outside the gene matches. Looked up from germline, CDR1 is SNHLY and CDR2 is FYNNEI. The CDR3 spans 17 residues. The DNA for the CDR3 is TGTGCCAGCAGTGAGAATGGACTAGCGGGTACCCCCTACGAGCAGTACTTC. Translating it yields CASSENGLAGTPYEQYF.

This chain joins TRBV7-9 and TRBJ2-6, with D tentatively TRBD2 (6 bases). The CDR3 loop spans 19 amino acids. CDR1 and CDR2 (germline): SEHNR, FQNEAQ (reference sequence). The V end was cut by 2 bases, the J end by 0 bases, with 17 bases between. This CDR3 is CASSLLSRGPSSGANVLTF. CDR3 DNA: TGTGCCAGCAGCTTACTATCGCGGGGCCCCAGCTCTGGGGCCAACGTCCTGACTTTC.

This chain uses TRBV29-1 with TRBJ2-7, with D possibly matching TRBD1 (6 bases). Germline V gives CDR1 SQVTM, CDR2 ANQGSEA. The length of the CDR3 is 12 residues. V was clipped by 4 bases and J by 2 bases, with 9 bases between them. The CDR3 nucleotides read TGCAGCGTTGCCTCAGGGGCCTACGAGCAGTACTTC. As protein: CSVASGAYEQYF.

The chain uses TRBV19 and TRBJ2-7, with 7 positions matching TRBD2. Per the germline V gene, CDR1 is LNHDA and CDR2 is SQIVND (reference sequence). V dropped 4 bases and J dropped 9; count of bases not matched to a gene: 15. This CDR3 is 15 amino acids long. This CDR3 is CASSTSLAARGGQYF. CDR3 DNA sequence: TGTGCCAGTAGTACTTCTCTAGCCGCCCGCGGGGGGCAGTACTTC.

The chain has TRBV29-1 and TRBJ1-5, with D unresolved. The V end lost 6 bases, the J end lost 6 bases, and 12 bases lay between the germline ends. The germline V gene has CDR1 SQVTM and CDR2 ANQGSEA. The length of the CDR3 is 12 residues. The CDR3 bases are TGCAGCGTGTCCCGTAGTGGTCAGCCCCAGCATTTT. Translation gives CSVSRSGQPQHF.

The chain combines TRBV10-3 with TRBJ1-1; 9 bases match TRBD1. The CDR3 extends over 14 amino acids. Germline V gene lookup returns CDR1 ENHRY and CDR2 SYGVKD. V shed 5 bases, J shed 0 bases, and the junction held 1 base outside the gene matches. CDR3 sequence reads: CAISTGGLNTEAFF. CDR3 sequence (DNA): TGTGCCATCAGTACAGGGGGCTTGAACACTGAAGCTTTCTTT.

This rearrangement joins TRBV19 to TRBJ1-5; TRBD1 matches 9 bases. Trimming took 5 bases from V and 7 from J; bases not matched to a gene: 6. The CDR3 contains 14 residues. CDR1 LNHDA and CDR2 SQIVND come from the germline V gene (reference sequence). CDR3 sequence (DNA): TGTGCCAGTAGTTGGGACAGGGTGGTACAGCCCCAGCATTTT. Translation: CASSWDRVVQPQHF.

The chain links TRBV5-1 to TRBJ1-1, with D unclear. Germline V CDR1 and CDR2: SGHRS, YFSETQ. The CDR3 length is 14 residues. V was shortened by 4 bases and J by 0 bases, with 10 bases between the two germline ends. CDR3 sequence reads: CASSEEGLNTEAFF. The CDR3, as DNA: TGCGCCAGCAGCGAGGAGGGCTTGAACACTGAAGCTTTCTTT.

The chain uses TRBV30 and TRBJ2-3; no clear D gene. CDR3 length: 12 amino acids. Germline V gives CDR1 GTSNPN, CDR2 SVGIG (reference sequence). V lost 3 bases to trimming and J lost 0 bases, with 4 bases between them. In DNA form, the CDR3 reads TGTGCCTGGAGCGGTAGCACAGATACGCAGTATTTT. Protein: CAWSGSTDTQYF.

The CDR3, as DNA: TGCGCCAGCAGCTTGCAGCGGGAGAACACCGGGGAGCTGTTTTTT. This codes for CASSLQRENTGELFF. The chain has TRBV5-1 and TRBJ2-2; 7 nucleotides align to TRBD2. The CDR3 contains 15 residues. J gave up 1 base and V 1 base, and 1 base lay outside the gene matches. The V gene's germline CDR1 is SGHRS and CDR2 YFSETQ.

The CDR3 reads CASSNRDRGIYEQYF. The DNA of the CDR3 is TGTGCCAGCAGTAACCGGGACAGGGGAATCTACGAGCAGTACTTC. J is TRBJ2-7 and V is TRBV6-1; 10 bases map to TRBD1. The ends lost 5 bases at V and 3 bases at J; junction bases unmatched: 7. This CDR3 has 15 residues. Per the germline V gene, CDR1 is MNHNS and CDR2 is SASEGT.

The chain combines TRBV6-4 with TRBJ2-3; D might be TRBD1 (5 bases). Germline V CDR1 and CDR2: MRHNA, SNTAGT. The V gene lost 6 bases and the J gene lost 1 base, with 14 bases spanning the gap. The CDR3 length is 15 residues. CDR3 sequence: CASSLTDTRTDTQYF. The CDR3 nucleotides are TGTGCCAGCAGCCTGACAGATACCCGCACAGATACGCAGTATTTT.

The CDR3: CASSQGSSSFYEQYF. The CDR3 bases are TGTGCCAGCAGCCAAGGCAGTTCTAGTTTCTACGAGCAGTACTTC. This rearrangement joins TRBV14 to TRBJ2-7; D remains ambiguous. With 1 base removed from V and 3 bases from J, the gap between germline ends came to 13 bases. The germline V gene has CDR1 SGHDN and CDR2 FVKESK. CDR3 length: 15 amino acids.

This CDR3 reads CASSYQGGYGYTF. In nucleotides, the CDR3 is TGTGCCAGCAGTTACCAGGGGGGATATGGCTACACCTTC. The chain employs TRBV6-5 and TRBJ1-2; 7 bases are shared with TRBD1. This CDR3 is 13 amino acids long. Per the germline V gene, CDR1 is MNHEY and CDR2 is SVGAGI. The trim removed 2 bases at V and 5 bases at J, leaving 2 bases unmatched.

The chain recombines TRBV19 with TRBJ2-2, with 13 bases matching TRBD2. Unmatched junction bases numbered 10, after V lost 5 bases and J lost 1 base. This CDR3 contains 19 residues. Germline-derived CDR1 and CDR2 are LNHDA and SQIVND (reference sequence). CDR3 in DNA: TGTGCCAGTAGTTTCCAGGGACTAGCGGGATCGGAGAACACCGGGGAGCTGTTTTTT. Translated, it gives CASSFQGLAGSENTGELFF.

V usage is TRBV4-1 and J usage is TRBJ1-4; a weak D match, TRBD1 (6 bases). Trimming shortened V by 0 bases and J by 3 bases, and 20 bases separated the two germline ends. The CDR3 spans 19 residues. Looked up from germline, CDR1 is MGHRA and CDR2 is YSYEKL. The CDR3 DNA follows: TGCGCCAGCAGCCAAGAGGGTAGGGGGGGGCGAGGGGCTAATGAAAAACTGTTTTTT. This codes for CASSQEGRGGRGANEKLFF.

Turning to this clone: Other DNA sequences of this sample code for an identical CDR3. The V call is TRBV15, the J call TRBJ2-7; 7 nucleotides match TRBD1. The V and J ends lost 8 bases and 1 base, in that order; junction bases with no gene match: 8. The V gene's germline CDR1 is LNHNV and CDR2 YYDKDF (reference sequence). This CDR3 comprises 14 residues. The CDR3 DNA is TGTGCCACCTCTAAATACAGGGGATCCTACGAGCAGTACTTC. Translated, it gives CATSKYRGSYEQYF.

A word on this clone: Other DNA sequences within the sample encode an identical CDR3. This sequence joins TRBV2 and TRBJ1-2, with 10 bases aligning to TRBD1. Germline CDR1 reads SNHLY; CDR2 reads FYNNEI. The junction had 1 base not matched to a gene; V was cut back by 4 bases and J by 2 bases. The CDR3 sequence is 14 residues long. CDR3 DNA sequence: TGTGCCAGCAGTGCGGGACAGGGGAACTATGGCTACACCTTC. This sequence encodes CASSAGQGNYGYTF.

This chain connects TRBV28 to TRBJ2-7; maybe TRBD2 (5 bases). Trimming removed 2 bases from V and 4 bases from J, with 9 bases in between. The CDR3 consists of 13 residues. Germline V gene sequence: CDR1 MDHEN, CDR2 SYDVKM. The CDR3 DNA is TGTGCCAGCAGTTTAAATCCGGGGTACGAGCAGTACTTC. It yields the protein CASSLNPGYEQYF.

The genes are TRBV10-1 and TRBJ2-3; 14 bases are shared with TRBD2. V trimming: 0 bases; J trimming: 0 bases; junction bases outside the gene matches: 20. This CDR3 is 24 amino acids long. From germline, CDR1 is WNHNN and CDR2 SYGVQD (reference sequence). The CDR3 nucleotides are TGCGCCAGCAGTGAGTCGAGTATCGTCCGGTCCGGGACTAGCGGGAGTGGAAGCACAGATACGCAGTATTTT. Protein sequence: CASSESSIVRSGTSGSGSTDTQYF.

The V and J genes are TRBV4-1 and TRBJ2-2, with 11 bases lining up with TRBD2. The CDR3 totals 20 residues. In germline, CDR1 is MGHRA, CDR2 YSYEKL. J lost 2 bases, V lost 4 bases, and 15 bases had no gene match. CDR3 amino acids: CASSLGLAGSGKGNTGELFF. As DNA, the CDR3 is TGCGCCAGCAGCCTTGGACTAGCGGGCTCGGGGAAGGGTAACACCGGGGAGCTGTTTTTT.

This rearrangement joins TRBV7-2 to TRBJ2-3, with 13 bases aligning to TRBD2. The CDR3 sequence is 14 residues long. J lost 11 bases, V lost 5 bases, and 7 bases had no gene match. Looked up from germline, CDR1 is SGHTA and CDR2 is FQGNSA. The CDR3 is CASSLGTSGVGQYF. The DNA of the CDR3 is TGTGCCAGCAGCCTCGGGACTAGCGGGGTAGGGCAGTATTTT.

The chain carries TRBV18 and TRBJ1-4; D call uncertain. The germline gives CDR1 KGHSH, CDR2 LQKENI. V was shortened by 1 base and J by 8 bases, with 8 bases between the two germline ends. The CDR3 runs to 13 residues. CDR3 amino acids: CASSPLREEKLFF. The DNA of the CDR3 is TGTGCCAGCTCACCACTTCGAGAGGAAAAACTGTTTTTT. The full variable domain, completed using reference TRBV18 and TRBJ1-4, is NAGVMQNPRHLVRRRGQEARLRCSPMKGHSHVYWYRQLPEEGLKFMVYLQKENIIDESGMPKERFSAEFPKEGPSILRIQQVVRGDSAAYFCASSPLREEKLFFGSGTQLSVL.

The J gene is TRBJ2-6, the V gene TRBV2; TRBD1 is a possible D gene (6 bases). The V and J ends lost 0 bases and 1 base respectively, with 13 bases between them. The CDR3 is made up of 18 amino acids. The germline CDR1 and CDR2 sequences are SNHLY and FYNNEI. The CDR3, as DNA: TGTGCCAGCAGTGAAGCGGAACAGGGTGGTTCTGGGGCCAACGTCCTGACTTTC. This translates into CASSEAEQGGSGANVLTF.